These 23 T cell receptor beta chains came from one sample sequenced in a study of T cell responses to AZD1222 COVID-19 vaccine. Only in-frame clones appear in the TCRdb table, and some are missing; sequencing was by immunoSEQ multiplex PCR. The sample shows some 190,000 clones, roughly 90% of them seen only once. This material consisted of peripheral blood, taken 28 days after the second AZD1222 dose. These receptor sequences come from an adult who received the AZD1222 COVID-19 vaccine.

The chain links TRBV7-2 to TRBJ1-2; D is unresolved. Germline V gene sequence: CDR1 SGHTA, CDR2 FQGNSA. V lost 1 base to trimming and J lost 2 bases, with 8 bases between them. This CDR3 comprises 14 residues. CDR3 sequence (DNA): TGTGCCAGCAGCTTAGATGATACGAACTATGGCTACACCTTC. This codes for CASSLDDTNYGYTF.

CDR3 nucleotide sequence: TGCAGTGCTAGTCCCACTAGCGGGGGGTACAATGAGCAGTTCTTC. It encodes CSASPTSGGYNEQFF. The rearrangement joins TRBV20-1 to TRBJ2-1; TRBD2 matches 12 bases. The CDR3 contains 15 residues. The germline gives CDR1 DFQATT, CDR2 SNEGSKA (reference sequence). The V gene end was trimmed by 3 bases and the J gene end by 4 bases; junction bases not matched to a gene: 4.

The V and J genes are TRBV9 and TRBJ2-7; 9 bases align to TRBD2. With V trimmed by 0 bases and J by 0 bases, 7 bases remained unmatched. The germline V gene has CDR1 SGDLS and CDR2 YYNGEE. The length of the CDR3 is 17 residues. CDR3 nucleotides: TGTGCCAGCAGCGTAGCTAGGGCGGGAGGGCGCTCCTACGAGCAGTACTTC. Its translation: CASSVARAGGRSYEQYF.

This chain links TRBV25-1 with TRBJ2-1, with TRBD2 matching 7 bases. The V gene's germline CDR1 is MGHDK and CDR2 SYGVNS. The ends lost 5 bases at V and 7 bases at J; junction bases unmatched: 8. The CDR3 sequence is 14 residues long. The CDR3 DNA reads TGTGCCAGCAGTTTGGGAGGGCTAGGGAATGAGCAGTTCTTC. It codes for CASSLGGLGNEQFF.

The chain is built from TRBV5-4 and TRBJ2-7, with D tentatively TRBD2 (7 bases). V lost 10 bases and J lost 1, with 18 bases in between. The germline V gene encodes CDR1 SGHNT and CDR2 YYREEE (reference sequence). This CDR3 has 14 residues. CDR3 residues: CAGGRAGVSYEQYF. In DNA form, the CDR3 reads TGTGCCGGGGGGAGGGCAGGGGTATCCTACGAGCAGTACTTC.

The chain carries TRBV5-1 and TRBJ2-3, with D unclear. There are 15 residues in the CDR3. The V end lost 5 bases, the J end lost 3 bases, and 16 bases lay between the germline ends. Germline V lookup: CDR1 SGHRS, CDR2 YFSETQ. As DNA, the CDR3 is TGCGCCAGCAGAACTAACGCTATAGGGACAGATACGCAGTATTTT. It yields the protein CASRTNAIGTDTQYF. Based on the CDR3 plus reference TRBV5-1 and TRBJ2-3, the full variable domain is KAGVTQTPRYLIKTRGQQVTLSCSPISGHRSVSWYQQTPGQGLQFLFEYFSETQRNKGNFPGRFSGRQFSNSRSEMNVSTLELGDSALYLCASRTNAIGTDTQYFGPGTRLTVL.

The J gene is TRBJ1-1, the V gene TRBV19; maybe TRBD1 (5 bases). Trimming left V 6 bases short and J 0 bases short, with 11 bases between. The CDR3 has 14 amino acids. Looked up from germline, CDR1 is LNHDA and CDR2 is SQIVND (reference sequence). The CDR3 DNA sequence: TGTGCCAGTAGAGTGGGGACCATGAACACTGAAGCTTTCTTT. This translates into CASRVGTMNTEAFF.

The chain joins TRBV3-1 (or the pseudogene TRBV3-2) to TRBJ2-7; no reliable D call. V shed 0 bases and J shed 0 bases, with 3 bases lying between them. Per germline, CDR1 LGHDT and CDR2 YNNKEL (reference sequence). CDR3 length equals 13 residues. This chain's CDR3 is CASSQDPSYEQYF. CDR3 bases: TGTGCCAGCAGCCAAGACCCCTCCTACGAGCAGTACTTC.

The chain is built from TRBV18 and TRBJ1-2; 10 nucleotides align to TRBD1. The CDR3 has 15 amino acids. Trimming cost V 3 bases and J 0 bases; bases outside gene matches: 1. Germline CDR1 is KGHSH and CDR2 is LQKENI. CDR3 bases: TGTGCCAGCTCACCGGGGACAGGGGCTAACTATGGCTACACCTTC. It translates to CASSPGTGANYGYTF. The full variable domain, its missing parts supplied by reference TRBV18 and TRBJ1-2, is NAGVMQNPRHLVRRRGQEARLRCSPMKGHSHVYWYRQLPEEGLKFMVYLQKENIIDESGMPKERFSAEFPKEGPSILRIQQVVRGDSAAYFCASSPGTGANYGYTFGSGTRLTVV.

This chain links TRBV19 with TRBJ2-2; TRBD2 matches at 13 bases. V shed 4 bases, J shed 1 base, and the junction held 9 bases outside the gene matches. There are 19 residues in the CDR3. The V gene's germline CDR1 is LNHDA and CDR2 SQIVND (reference sequence). This CDR3 reads CASSNPRLAGGQNTGELFF. CDR3 coding DNA: TGTGCCAGTAGTAACCCGCGACTAGCGGGAGGTCAGAACACCGGGGAGCTGTTTTTT.

The chain has TRBV7-2 and TRBJ2-1; tentative D call: TRBD1 (6 bases). The CDR3 is made up of 14 amino acids. V was clipped by 2 bases and J by 7 bases, with 12 bases between them. Germline CDR1 SGHTA, CDR2 FQGNSA. CDR3 sequence (DNA): TGTGCCAGCAGCTTACGCGCAGGGGAGAATGAGCAGTTCTTC. This codes for CASSLRAGENEQFF.

The chain links TRBV4-3 to TRBJ2-7, with D unresolved. V dropped 0 bases and J dropped 7 bases, with 10 bases sitting between them. CDR3 length: 13 residues. From germline, CDR1 is LGHNA and CDR2 YSLEER. The CDR3 nucleotides read TGCGCCAGCAGCCAAGATTCTTCGAGGGAGCAGTACTTC. It encodes CASSQDSSREQYF.

This chain links TRBV7-9 with TRBJ2-1, with no clear D. The V end lost 4 bases, the J end lost 6 bases, and 10 bases lay between the germline ends. Germline CDR1 is SEHNR and CDR2 is FQNEAQ (reference sequence). This CDR3 has 13 residues. DNA of the CDR3: TGTGCCAGCAGCTACGTGGGTAGCAATGAGCAGTTCTTC. Protein: CASSYVGSNEQFF. Full variable domain (outside the CDR3, taken from reference TRBV7-9 and TRBJ2-1): DTGVSQNPRHKITKRGQNVTFRCDPISEHNRLYWYRQTLGQGPEFLTYFQNEAQLEKSRLLSDRFSAERPKGSFSTLEIQRTEQGDSAMYLCASSYVGSNEQFFGPGTRLTVL.

This clone was counted a single time. This sequence joins TRBV7-2 and TRBJ1-2; no firm D call. The V end lost 6 bases, the J end lost 3 bases, and 11 bases lay between the germline ends. CDR3 length equals 13 residues. Germline assignment: CDR1 SGHTA and CDR2 FQGNSA. The CDR3 DNA is TGTGCCAGCAGTATACAGTATTACTATGGCTACACCTTC. Protein sequence: CASSIQYYYGYTF.

This clone occurred once. The chain has TRBV11-2 and TRBJ1-6; D not certain. CDR3 length equals 15 residues. The germline V and J ends were trimmed by 1 base and 4 bases, with 8 bases remaining between them. Germline lookup yields CDR1 SGHAT and CDR2 FQNNGV. Written as DNA, the CDR3 is TGTGCCAGCAGCTTAGTAGGGTTTTATAATTCACCCCTCCACTTT. Its protein product is CASSLVGFYNSPLHF. The variable domain in full, with the rest retrieved from reference TRBV11-2 and TRBJ1-6, is EAGVAQSPRYKIIEKRQSVAFWCNPISGHATLYWYQQILGQGPKLLIQFQNNGVVDDSQLPKDRFSAERLKGVDSTLKIQPAKLEDSAVYLCASSLVGFYNSPLHFGNGTRLTVT.

The chain is built from TRBV7-9 and TRBJ2-1; D unclear. V was shortened by 0 bases and J by 5 bases, with 14 bases between the two germline ends. This CDR3 has 16 residues. Germline loops: CDR1 SEHNR, CDR2 FQNEAQ (reference sequence). DNA of the CDR3: TGTGCCAGCAGCTTAGCTAAGTCAGCTTCTAACAATGAGCAGTTCTTC. As protein: CASSLAKSASNNEQFF.

This chain connects TRBV6-5 to TRBJ1-2; 7 bases match TRBD1. The ends lost 5 bases at V and 4 bases at J; junction bases unmatched: 10. The length of the CDR3 is 15 residues. Germline assignment: CDR1 MNHEY and CDR2 SVGAGI. This CDR3 is CASSTRTGVFYGYTF. The DNA of the CDR3 is TGTGCCAGCAGTACCCGGACAGGTGTGTTCTATGGCTACACCTTC.

The chain has TRBV11-2 and TRBJ2-1; either TRBD1 or TRBD2 may fit D (5 bases each). CDR3 size: 16 residues. Germline V gives CDR1 SGHAT, CDR2 FQNNGV. The V gene lost 1 base and the J gene lost 8 bases, with 18 bases spanning the gap. DNA for the CDR3: TGTGCCAGCAGCTTAGCGTCAGCGGCTCAGGGATATGAGCAGTTCTTC. This codes for CASSLASAAQGYEQFF.

This chain links TRBV5-1 with TRBJ1-2, with 12 nucleotides matching TRBD1. The trim removed 2 bases at V and 4 bases at J, leaving 9 bases unmatched. This CDR3 region has 17 residues. Germline CDR1 is SGHRS and CDR2 is YFSETQ. The CDR3, as DNA: TGCGCCAGCAGCTTTCGTCCGGGACAGGGGGCCACCTATGGCTACACCTTC. It encodes CASSFRPGQGATYGYTF.

The chain couples TRBV5-8 to TRBJ2-4; D possibly corresponds to TRBD2 (6 bases). The CDR3 runs 16 residues. V lost 2 bases to trimming and J lost 2 bases, with 14 bases between them. Germline loops: CDR1 SGHTS, CDR2 YDEGEE. This chain's CDR3 is CASSFGVGGTKNIQYF. The CDR3 nucleotides are TGTGCCAGCAGCTTCGGTGTTGGGGGGACCAAAAACATTCAGTACTTC.

V is TRBV6-5 and J is TRBJ2-3; 11 nucleotides match TRBD2. V was clipped by 2 bases and J by 6 bases; unmatched bases: 7. Germline values: CDR1 MNHEY, CDR2 SVGAGI. There are 16 residues in the CDR3. As DNA, the CDR3 is TGTGCCAGCAGTTACCGTAGCGGGGGGGCATCGGATACGCAGTATTTT. Its protein is CASSYRSGGASDTQYF.

The chain couples TRBV30 to TRBJ2-3, with TRBD2 identical over 7 bases. Per germline, CDR1 GTSNPN and CDR2 SVGIG (reference sequence). CDR3 length equals 14 residues. The V segment lost 5 bases and the J segment 0 bases; nucleotides outside the gene matches: 5. The CDR3 loop is CAWGSGASTDTQYF. For the CDR3, the DNA is TGTGCCTGGGGAAGCGGGGCTAGCACAGATACGCAGTATTTT.

The chain is built from TRBV7-3 and TRBJ2-1, with D perhaps assigned TRBD1 or TRBD2 (5 bases each). V shed 3 bases and J shed 8 bases, with 14 bases lying between them. CDR1 is SGHTA and CDR2 is FQGTGA in the germline V gene. This CDR3 has 14 residues. This chain's CDR3 is CASSFPGRLHEQFF. The CDR3 nucleotides are TGTGCCAGCAGCTTCCCGGGACGCCTACATGAGCAGTTCTTC.